One sample yielded the 20 T cell receptor beta chains listed below, sequenced in a study of primary melanoma T cells and metastatic recurrence. Generated by immunoSEQ multiplex PCR, the TCRdb table keeps only in-frame clones and is missing some. The sample has under 140 clones, 68% seen once; the top ten hold over 20%. Sequencing was done on a sample of melanoma tumor tissue. These receptors were obtained from a human donor with melanoma.

The gene calls are TRBV11-3 and TRBJ2-3; D possibly corresponds to TRBD2 (7 bases). The CDR3 is 16 amino acids. Trimming took off 4 bases at V and 6 bases at J, with 20 bases between the two ends. CDR1 and CDR2 (germline): SGHNT, YENEEA. This CDR3 is CASSSSWGGPGDTQYF. The CDR3 nucleotides are TGTGCCAGCAGCTCCTCCTGGGGGGGGCCGGGGGATACGCAGTATTTT.

The rearrangement uses TRBV30 and TRBJ1-2; 7 bases agree with TRBD1. V dropped 0 bases and J dropped 2; count of bases not matched to a gene: 3. The CDR3 length is 14 residues. The germline CDR1 and CDR2 sequences are GTSNPN and SVGIG (reference sequence). In DNA form, the CDR3 reads TGTGCCTGGAGTGTAGGGGGCGCCAACTATGGCTACACCTTC. Protein product: CAWSVGGANYGYTF.

This clone has just a few counts. The chain is built from TRBV11-3 and TRBJ2-3, with TRBD1 matching over 7 bases. V lost 3 bases to trimming and J lost 0 bases; unmatched junction nucleotides: 6. Germline CDR1 and CDR2: SGHNT and YENEEA. This CDR3 is 16 amino acids long. DNA of the CDR3: TGTGCCAGCAGCTTCGGGACAGAAATAAGCACAGATACGCAGTATTTT. Protein sequence: CASSFGTEISTDTQYF.

The chain couples TRBV4-1 to TRBJ2-3; TRBD1 aligns across 10 bases. The ends lost 2 bases at V and 3 bases at J; junction bases unmatched: 8. CDR3 length: 17 amino acids. From germline, CDR1 is MGHRA and CDR2 YSYEKL. The CDR3 bases are TGCGCCAGCAGCCAACAAAGGGGACAGGGGTTTACAGATACGCAGTATTTT. It specifies CASSQQRGQGFTDTQYF.

This sequence joins TRBV11-3 and TRBJ1-4; 11 bases match TRBD1. V lost 4 bases, J lost 7 bases, and 2 bases stayed unmatched. Germline CDR1 and CDR2: SGHNT and YENEEA. CDR3 length: 14 residues. CDR3 loop: CASSSGTGGEKLFF. The CDR3 nucleotides read TGTGCCAGCAGCTCCGGGACAGGGGGTGAAAAACTGTTTTTT.

The rearrangement links TRBV19 to TRBJ2-3, with TRBD1 identical over 7 bases. Germline V gene data show CDR1 as LNHDA and CDR2 as SQIVND (reference sequence). Unmatched junction bases numbered 5, after V lost 6 bases and J lost 5 bases. The length of the CDR3 is 13 residues. Written as DNA, the CDR3 is TGTGCCAGTAGACACAGGGGCAGAGATACGCAGTATTTT. It yields the protein CASRHRGRDTQYF.

As regards this clone: At one of its ends the junction is not consistent with the germline gene, which may arise from a read error. This chain connects TRBV19 to TRBJ2-2; TRBD1 matches 7 bases. This CDR3 has 14 residues. The germline V gene has CDR1 LNHDA and CDR2 SQIVND (reference sequence). As DNA, the CDR3 is TGTGTCAGTAGTATTAAGACAGGGTCTGGGGAGCTGTTTTTT. Its translation: CVSSIKTGSGELFF.

V and J are TRBV6-8 and TRBJ2-5; D remains ambiguous. Trimming took 7 bases from V and 1 from J, leaving 10 bases between them. The CDR3 is 13 amino acids. Germline V gene data show CDR1 as MNHGY and CDR2 as SAAAGT. CDR3 coding DNA: TGTGCCAGCACCCCAGGTCTCCAAGAGACCCAGTACTTC. Its translation: CASTPGLQETQYF.

V is TRBV14 and J is TRBJ2-2; tentatively, D is TRBD1 (6 bases). V lost 1 base and J 6 bases, leaving 12 bases between the germline ends. The CDR3 covers 15 residues. Germline lookup yields CDR1 SGHDN and CDR2 FVKESK. Here the CDR3 DNA reads TGTGCCAGCAGCCAAGGGCAGGGGAGACCCGGGGAGCTGTTTTTT. It translates to CASSQGQGRPGELFF.

This chain connects TRBV18 to TRBJ1-1; 8 bases are a match to TRBD1. V lost 5 bases to trimming and J lost 1 base; unmatched junction nucleotides: 3. The CDR3 runs 14 residues. Germline V gives CDR1 KGHSH, CDR2 LQKENI. The CDR3 loop is CASSATGENTEAFF. The CDR3 coding sequence is TGTGCCAGCTCAGCGACAGGGGAGAACACTGAAGCTTTCTTT.

The CDR3 sequence is CASSEGQGYEQYF. In DNA, the CDR3 is TGTGCCAGTAGTGAGGGACAGGGGTACGAGCAGTACTTC. J is TRBJ2-7 and V is TRBV19, with 10 bases fitting TRBD1. J lost 4 bases, V lost 5 bases, and 2 bases had no gene match. The CDR3 runs 13 residues. Germline values: CDR1 LNHDA, CDR2 SQIVND (reference sequence).

The chain recombines TRBV11-3 with TRBJ2-1; D tentatively reads TRBD1 or TRBD2 (6 bases each). CDR3 length: 17 amino acids. Germline V gene sequence: CDR1 SGHNT, CDR2 YENEEA. Between the trimmed V and J ends, which lost 0 bases and 5 bases, there was a span of 17 bases. The CDR3 DNA reads TGTGCCAGCAGCTTAGAACGTCGTGGGGGGCTAGACAATGAGCAGTTCTTC. Residues: CASSLERRGGLDNEQFF. The whole variable domain, filled in from reference TRBV11-3 and TRBJ2-1, reads EAGVVQSPRYKIIEKKQPVAFWCNPISGHNTLYWYLQNLGQGPELLIRYENEEAVDDSQLPKDRFSAERLKGVDSTLKIQPAELGDSAVYLCASSLERRGGLDNEQFFGPGTRLTVL.

This clone was seen once. This chain joins TRBV18 and TRBJ1-2, with D perhaps matching TRBD1 (6 bases). Trimming shortened V by 0 bases and J by 5 bases, and 13 bases separated the two germline ends. The CDR3 contains 15 residues. Germline values: CDR1 KGHSH, CDR2 LQKENI. CDR3 loop: CASSPPSGRGYGYTF. The CDR3 DNA reads TGTGCCAGCTCACCACCGTCTGGGAGGGGGTATGGCTACACCTTC.

Points on this clone: Compared with germline, one end of the junction differs, possibly owing to a read error. This chain uses TRBV6-8 with TRBJ2-1; 9 nucleotides line up with TRBD2. CDR1 MNHGY and CDR2 SAAAGT come from the germline V gene. The CDR3 covers 16 residues. CDR3 coding DNA: TGTGCCATCAGTGGGGCTAGCGGGGTGAGCTACAATGAGCAGTTCTTC. The encoded protein is CAISGASGVSYNEQFF.

The V gene is TRBV5-1, the J gene TRBJ1-2; the D is unclear. The CDR3 has 14 residues. Germline CDR1 and CDR2: SGHRS and YFSETQ. V lost 0 bases and J 4 bases, leaving 10 bases between the germline ends. CDR3 in amino acids: CASSLEGRPYGYTF. CDR3 bases: TGCGCCAGCAGCTTGGAAGGCCGACCCTATGGCTACACCTTC. Full variable domain (remainder filled in from reference TRBV5-1 and TRBJ1-2): KAGVTQTPRYLIKTRGQQVTLSCSPISGHRSVSWYQQTPGQGLQFLFEYFSETQRNKGNFPGRFSGRQFSNSRSEMNVSTLELGDSALYLCASSLEGRPYGYTFGSGTRLTVV.

The chain couples TRBV29-1 to TRBJ2-5, with 8 bases fitting TRBD1. V dropped 7 bases and J dropped 3; count of bases not matched to a gene: 4. Germline V gene data show CDR1 as SQVTM and CDR2 as ANQGSEA. The length of the CDR3 is 12 residues. Here the CDR3 DNA reads TGCAGCGGAGGACAGGGTAAAGAGACCCAGTACTTC. Translating it yields CSGGQGKETQYF.

This chain connects TRBV30 to TRBJ2-2; no clear D. Looked up from germline, CDR1 is GTSNPN and CDR2 is SVGIG (reference sequence). Trimming took 2 bases from V and 7 from J, leaving 20 bases between them. This CDR3 has 16 residues. CDR3 sequence: CAWSQTGSPSGGELFF. DNA of the CDR3: TGTGCCTGGAGTCAAACCGGGTCCCCCTCCGGCGGGGAGCTGTTTTTT.

The chain joins TRBV18 to TRBJ2-5, with 7 bases aligning to TRBD1. Germline values: CDR1 KGHSH, CDR2 LQKENI. Losses at the gene ends were 4 bases for V and 7 bases for J; bases not matched to a gene: 15. CDR3 length: 16 amino acids. DNA of the CDR3: TGTGCCAGCTCACTGAGGAATTACACAGGGGTTAGGACCCAGTACTTC. It translates to CASSLRNYTGVRTQYF.

This clone was observed a few times. The chain carries TRBV18 and TRBJ2-3; the match to TRBD1 covers 8 bases. The CDR3 spans 17 residues. Germline-derived CDR1 and CDR2 are KGHSH and LQKENI. Losses at the gene ends were 7 bases for V and 1 base for J; bases not matched to a gene: 13. Written as DNA, the CDR3 is TGTGCCAGCTTACCCGGACAGGGAATTTCGGGCACAGATACGCAGTATTTT. Its protein product is CASLPGQGISGTDTQYF.

The rearrangement links TRBV19 to TRBJ2-7; D is tentatively TRBD1 or TRBD2 (6 bases each). Germline CDR1 reads LNHDA; CDR2 reads SQIVND (reference sequence). The CDR3 is 15 amino acids. Trimming cost V 5 bases and J 7 bases, with 21 bases left between them. CDR3 nucleotide sequence: TGTGCCAGTAGTGGGGAGGACAGTAGAACTTCAGAGCAGTACTTC. This sequence encodes CASSGEDSRTSEQYF.